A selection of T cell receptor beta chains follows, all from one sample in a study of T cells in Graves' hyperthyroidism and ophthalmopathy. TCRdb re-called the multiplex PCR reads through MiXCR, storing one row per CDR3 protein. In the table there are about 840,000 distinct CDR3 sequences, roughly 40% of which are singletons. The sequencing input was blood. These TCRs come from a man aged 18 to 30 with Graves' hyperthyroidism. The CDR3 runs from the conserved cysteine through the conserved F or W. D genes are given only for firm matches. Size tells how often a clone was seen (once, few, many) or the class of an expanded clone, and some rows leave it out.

CDR3 protein: CASSHFRDGYTF
CDR3 DNA: TGTGCCAGCAGCCACTTCAGGGATGGCTACACCTTC
V gene: TRBV10-1
D gene: -
J gene: TRBJ1-2
clone size: -

CDR3 protein: CASSQDLAAEQYF
CDR3 DNA: TGTGCCAGCAGCCAAGACCTAGCGGCAGAGCAGTACTTC
V gene: TRBV14
D gene: TRBD2
J gene: TRBJ2-7
clone size: few

CDR3 protein: CASSLRQGASYGYTF
CDR3 DNA: TGTGCCAGCAGCTTAAGACAGGGCGCGAGCTATGGCTACACCTTC
V gene: TRBV12-3/TRBV12-4
D gene: TRBD1
J gene: TRBJ1-2
clone size: many

CDR3 protein: CAIGPPRREQYF
CDR3 DNA: TGTGCCATCGGCCCCCCGAGGAGGGAGCAGTACTTC
V gene: TRBV10-3
D gene: -
J gene: TRBJ2-7
clone size: many

CDR3 protein: CASSPHVARGNTIYF
CDR3 DNA: TGTGCCAGCAGCCCCCACGTCGCCCGGGGAAACACCATATATTTT
V gene: TRBV7-6
D gene: -
J gene: TRBJ1-3
clone size: -

CDR3 protein: CASSLLISNSPLHF
CDR3 DNA: TGTGCCAGCAGCTTATTGATCAGCAATTCACCCCTCCACTTT
V gene: TRBV7-9
D gene: -
J gene: TRBJ1-6
clone size: -

CDR3 protein: CASSSYSGRASPGELFF
CDR3 DNA: TGTGCCAGCAGCTCCTATAGCGGGAGGGCCAGCCCCGGGGAGCTGTTTTTT
V gene: TRBV7-9
D gene: TRBD2
J gene: TRBJ2-2
clone size: -

CDR3 protein: CASSLVPAGSYEQYF
CDR3 DNA: TGCGCCAGCAGCTTGGTGCCAGCGGGCTCCTACGAGCAGTACTTC
V gene: TRBV5-1
D gene: -
J gene: TRBJ2-7
clone size: -

CDR3 protein: CSAINRDSSGNTIYF
CDR3 DNA: TGCAGTGCTATCAATAGGGACTCCTCTGGAAACACCATATATTTT
V gene: TRBV20-1
D gene: -
J gene: TRBJ1-3
clone size: -

CDR3 protein: CASSQDRGEAPVF
CDR3 DNA: TGTGCCAGCAGCCAAGATCGGGGGGAGGCCCCTGTCTTC
V gene: TRBV5-6
D gene: TRBD2
J gene: TRBJ2-5
clone size: -

CDR3 protein: CASRLLLDGQNSPLHF
CDR3 DNA: TGCGCCAGCCGCCTTCTTCTGGACGGACAGAATTCACCCCTCCACTTT
V gene: TRBV25-1
D gene: -
J gene: TRBJ1-6
clone size: -

CDR3 protein: CASTGSPYQPQHF
CDR3 DNA: TGTGCCAGCACAGGGTCGCCTTATCAGCCCCAGCATTTT
V gene: TRBV6-2/TRBV6-3
D gene: -
J gene: TRBJ1-5
clone size: -

CDR3 protein: CASSIRDTYEQYF
CDR3 DNA: TGCGCCAGCAGCATCCGGGACACATACGAGCAGTACTTC
V gene: TRBV4-1
D gene: -
J gene: TRBJ2-7
clone size: -

CDR3 protein: CSSGEQGPEAFF
CDR3 DNA: TGCAGCTCTGGCGAACAGGGACCTGAAGCTTTCTTT
V gene: TRBV29-1
D gene: -
J gene: TRBJ1-1
clone size: many

CDR3 protein: CSVDLGEGNYGYTF
CDR3 DNA: TGCAGCGTTGATCTGGGCGAGGGCAACTATGGCTACACCTTC
V gene: TRBV29-1
D gene: -
J gene: TRBJ1-2
clone size: many

CDR3 protein: CSAHIRQGGQPQHF
CDR3 DNA: TGCAGTGCCCACATCAGACAGGGCGGGCAGCCCCAGCATTTT
V gene: TRBV20-1
D gene: TRBD1
J gene: TRBJ1-5
clone size: many

CDR3 protein: CATRSLDQETQYF
CDR3 DNA: TGTGCCACCAGGTCTCTCGACCAAGAGACCCAGTACTTC
V gene: TRBV15
D gene: -
J gene: TRBJ2-5
clone size: -

CDR3 protein: CAWSYTGGTEAFF
CDR3 DNA: TGTGCCTGGAGTTATACAGGGGGCACTGAAGCTTTCTTT
V gene: TRBV30
D gene: TRBD1
J gene: TRBJ1-1
clone size: -

CDR3 protein: CASSLGEHTNEKLFF
CDR3 DNA: TGTGCCAGCAGCTTGGGGGAACACACTAATGAAAAACTGTTTTTT
V gene: TRBV5-5
D gene: -
J gene: TRBJ1-4
clone size: few

CDR3 protein: CASSYFGKQPQHF
CDR3 DNA: TGTGCCAGCAGCTATTTCGGGAAACAGCCCCAGCATTTT
V gene: TRBV12-3/TRBV12-4
D gene: -
J gene: TRBJ1-5
clone size: -

CDR3 protein: CASSPDRGQKLFF
CDR3 DNA: TGTGCCAGCAGCCCGGACAGGGGACAGAAACTGTTTTTT
V gene: TRBV5-6
D gene: TRBD1
J gene: TRBJ1-4
clone size: -

CDR3 protein: CASGRDPVKNEKLFF
CDR3 DNA: TGTGCCTCCGGACGGGACCCAGTGAAAAATGAAAAACTGTTTTTT
V gene: TRBV9
D gene: -
J gene: TRBJ1-4
clone size: few

CDR3 protein: CSVTGQGGGSYTF
CDR3 DNA: TGCAGCGTCACGGGACAGGGGGGCGGAAGCTACACCTTC
V gene: TRBV29-1
D gene: TRBD1
J gene: TRBJ1-2
clone size: many

CDR3 protein: CASSLKVGDEQYF
CDR3 DNA: TGTGCCAGCAGCTTGAAGGTTGGGGACGAGCAGTACTTC
V gene: TRBV5-4
D gene: -
J gene: TRBJ2-7
clone size: few

CDR3 protein: CASSPRRGNEKLFF
CDR3 DNA: TGTGCCAGCAGCCCCCGTAGGGGTAATGAAAAACTGTTTTTT
V gene: TRBV7-8
D gene: -
J gene: TRBJ1-4
clone size: -

CDR3 protein: CASKNSVTSSYNSPLHF
CDR3 DNA: TGTGCCAGTAAGAACAGTGTAACGAGCTCCTATAATTCACCCCTCCACTTT
V gene: TRBV19
D gene: -
J gene: TRBJ1-6
clone size: -

CDR3 protein: CASSSQGKEKLFF
CDR3 DNA: TGTGCCAGCAGCTCTCAAGGAAAGGAAAAACTGTTTTTT
V gene: TRBV7-2
D gene: -
J gene: TRBJ1-4
clone size: many

CDR3 protein: CASSPAPSVDETQYF
CDR3 DNA: TGTGCTAGCAGCCCCGCTCCTAGCGTTGACGAGACCCAGTACTTC
V gene: TRBV7-7
D gene: -
J gene: TRBJ2-5
clone size: -

CDR3 protein: CASSSLTSGRWYEQYF
CDR3 DNA: TGTGCCAGCAGCTCTTTGACTAGCGGGAGATGGTACGAGCAGTACTTC
V gene: TRBV7-8
D gene: TRBD2
J gene: TRBJ2-7
clone size: -

CDR3 protein: CSAADREETQYF
CDR3 DNA: TGCAGTGCTGCGGACAGGGAAGAGACCCAGTACTTC
V gene: TRBV20-1
D gene: TRBD1
J gene: TRBJ2-5
clone size: many

CDR3 protein: CASSPNPGQGHQPQHF
CDR3 DNA: TGTGCCAGCAGTCCTAACCCGGGCCAGGGTCATCAGCCCCAGCATTTT
V gene: TRBV7-3
D gene: -
J gene: TRBJ1-5
clone size: few

CDR3 protein: CSASKGDTETFF
CDR3 DNA: TGCAGTGCTAGTAAGGGGGACACTGAAACTTTCTTT
V gene: TRBV20-1
D gene: -
J gene: TRBJ1-1
clone size: -

CDR3 protein: CASRPQEEDGYTF
CDR3 DNA: TGTGCCAGCAGGCCACAGGAAGAAGATGGCTACACCTTC
V gene: TRBV10-3
D gene: -
J gene: TRBJ1-2
clone size: -

CDR3 protein: CASLGGGSETQYF
CDR3 DNA: TGTGCCAGCCTCGGGGGCGGCTCAGAGACCCAGTACTTC
V gene: TRBV2
D gene: -
J gene: TRBJ2-5
clone size: -

CDR3 protein: CASSPTGQGAVGPKAFF
CDR3 DNA: TGTGCCAGCTCACCTACGGGACAGGGGGCGGTAGGCCCCAAAGCTTTCTTT
V gene: TRBV6-2/TRBV6-3
D gene: TRBD1
J gene: TRBJ1-1
clone size: -

CDR3 protein: CASSSRLSGELFF
CDR3 DNA: TGTGCCAGCAGTTCCAGACTTTCCGGGGAGCTGTTTTTT
V gene: TRBV12-3/TRBV12-4
D gene: -
J gene: TRBJ2-2
clone size: -

CDR3 protein: CSVPGRGSGTGELFF
CDR3 DNA: TGCAGTGTCCCGGGGAGGGGATCTGGAACCGGGGAGCTGTTTTTT
V gene: TRBV20-1
D gene: TRBD2
J gene: TRBJ2-2
clone size: -

CDR3 protein: CASSLGNSGANVLTF
CDR3 DNA: TGTGCCAGCAGCTTGGGGAATAGCGGGGCCAACGTCCTGACTTTC
V gene: TRBV5-4
D gene: -
J gene: TRBJ2-6
clone size: many

CDR3 protein: CATRPGEMNSPLHF
CDR3 DNA: TGTGCCACGCGCCCCGGGGAGATGAATTCACCCCTCCACTTT
V gene: TRBV25-1
D gene: -
J gene: TRBJ1-6
clone size: -

CDR3 protein: CASSLQGESPLHF
CDR3 DNA: TGTGCCAGCAGCTTACAGGGAGAGTCACCCCTCCACTTT
V gene: TRBV7-2
D gene: -
J gene: TRBJ1-6
clone size: many

CDR3 protein: CASSLSTEEYSGANVLTF
CDR3 DNA: TGTGCCAGCAGTTTATCAACCGAAGAATACTCTGGGGCCAACGTCCTGACTTTC
V gene: TRBV25-1
D gene: -
J gene: TRBJ2-6
clone size: once

CDR3 protein: CASVDPATNEKLFF
CDR3 DNA: TGTGCCAGCGTGGATCCTGCAACTAATGAAAAACTGTTTTTT
V gene: TRBV19
D gene: -
J gene: TRBJ1-4
clone size: many

CDR3 protein: CSLGGHTEAFF
CDR3 DNA: TGCAGCTTAGGAGGACACACTGAAGCTTTCTTT
V gene: TRBV29-1
D gene: -
J gene: TRBJ1-1
clone size: -

CDR3 protein: CSVDTSDEQYF
CDR3 DNA: TGCAGCGTTGATACGTCAGATGAGCAGTACTTC
V gene: TRBV29-1
D gene: -
J gene: TRBJ2-7
clone size: many

CDR3 protein: CATSRRGQRNGYTF
CDR3 DNA: TGTGCCACCAGCAGAAGAGGACAGCGGAATGGCTACACCTTC
V gene: TRBV15
D gene: -
J gene: TRBJ1-2
clone size: -

CDR3 protein: CASSPNGGDSPLHF
CDR3 DNA: TGTGCCAGCAGCCCAAATGGTGGGGATTCACCCCTCCACTTT
V gene: TRBV9
D gene: -
J gene: TRBJ1-6
clone size: -

CDR3 protein: CSVDPVEGNGYTF
CDR3 DNA: TGCAGCGTTGACCCGGTGGAGGGGAATGGCTACACCTTC
V gene: TRBV29-1
D gene: -
J gene: TRBJ1-2
clone size: -

CDR3 protein: CASSEAGPDSPLHF
CDR3 DNA: TGTGCCAGCAGCGAGGCGGGACCCGATTCACCCCTCCACTTT
V gene: TRBV7-9
D gene: -
J gene: TRBJ1-6
clone size: -

CDR3 protein: CASSSGGAGGPDGELFF
CDR3 DNA: TGTGCCAGCAGCTCTGGGGGAGCGGGAGGGCCGGACGGGGAGCTGTTTTTT
V gene: TRBV27
D gene: TRBD2
J gene: TRBJ2-2
clone size: -

CDR3 protein: CASSLAVAGGAYEQYF
CDR3 DNA: TGCGCCAGCAGCTTGGCTGTAGCGGGAGGTGCCTACGAGCAGTACTTC
V gene: TRBV5-1
D gene: TRBD2
J gene: TRBJ2-7
clone size: -

CDR3 protein: CASSYMAVNSPLHF
CDR3 DNA: TGTGCCAGCAGTTACATGGCCGTTAATTCACCCCTCCACTTT
V gene: TRBV6-2/TRBV6-3
D gene: -
J gene: TRBJ1-6
clone size: -

CDR3 protein: CASSQEGNPLISGNTIYF
CDR3 DNA: TGCGCCAGCAGCCAAGAGGGGAACCCTCTTATCTCTGGAAACACCATATATTTT
V gene: TRBV25-1
D gene: -
J gene: TRBJ1-3
clone size: -

CDR3 protein: CSARGGRGSEQYF
CDR3 DNA: TGCAGTGCTAGAGGGGGCAGGGGGAGCGAGCAGTACTTC
V gene: TRBV20-1
D gene: TRBD1
J gene: TRBJ2-7
clone size: -

CDR3 protein: CSARAPADEQYF
CDR3 DNA: TGCAGTGCTAGGGCCCCGGCGGACGAGCAGTACTTC
V gene: TRBV20-1
D gene: -
J gene: TRBJ2-7
clone size: few

CDR3 protein: CASSKHTSGEGEQYF
CDR3 DNA: TGTGCCAGCAGCAAGCATACATCGGGAGAGGGCGAGCAGTACTTC
V gene: TRBV7-2
D gene: -
J gene: TRBJ2-7
clone size: few

CDR3 protein: CATPSRVGANTGELFF
CDR3 DNA: TGTGCCACCCCAAGCAGGGTAGGGGCGAACACCGGGGAGCTGTTTTTT
V gene: TRBV7-2
D gene: -
J gene: TRBJ2-2
clone size: many

CDR3 protein: CASGDIQETQYF
CDR3 DNA: TGTGCCAGCGGGGACATCCAAGAGACCCAGTACTTC
V gene: TRBV12-3/TRBV12-4
D gene: -
J gene: TRBJ2-5
clone size: -

CDR3 protein: CASSLPGAWEQYF
CDR3 DNA: TGCGCCAGCAGCTTACCAGGGGCATGGGAGCAGTACTTC
V gene: TRBV5-1
D gene: -
J gene: TRBJ2-7
clone size: few

CDR3 protein: CASSEVGPGYYGYTF
CDR3 DNA: TGTGCCAGCAGTGAAGTAGGGCCAGGTTACTATGGCTACACCTTC
V gene: TRBV6-1
D gene: -
J gene: TRBJ1-2
clone size: many

CDR3 protein: CASSPDGLGAQYF
CDR3 DNA: TGTGCCAGCAGTCCGGACGGCCTGGGGGCCCAGTACTTC
V gene: TRBV6-6
D gene: -
J gene: TRBJ2-5
clone size: -